The 8 T cell receptor beta chains below were found in one sample sequenced in a study of tumor-infiltrating lymphocytes in oesophageal squamous cell carcinoma. TCRdb re-called the PCR reads with MiXCR, one entry per CDR3 protein. In the table there are some 10,000 distinct CDR3 sequences, about 64% of which are singletons. The material sequenced was esophageal tumor tissue. These receptors were taken from a female donor with esophageal squamous cell carcinoma.

The chain is built from TRBV12-3 or TRBV12-4 and TRBJ1-2; TRBD1 is a possible D gene (5 bases). Trimming cost V 2 bases and J 4 bases, with 11 bases left between them. The CDR3 contains 14 residues. DNA of the CDR3: TGTGCCAGCAGTTTAAAGGGGACTTTCTATGGCTACACCTTC. Its translation is CASSLKGTFYGYTF.

This clonotype was counted a few times. Possible read error: a much larger clone is one base away. The CDR3 reads CASRKLGGGGNEQYF. DNA of the CDR3: TGTGCCAGCAGAAAACTCGGTGGCGGGGGTAATGAGCAGTACTTC. The chain recombines TRBV28 with TRBJ2-7, with TRBD2 matching 7 bases. Germline loops: CDR1 MDHEN, CDR2 SYDVKM. The CDR3 spans 15 residues. V was clipped by 6 bases and J by 7 bases; unmatched bases: 15.

The V and J genes are TRBV20-1 and TRBJ2-5; 12 bases fit TRBD2. The J call may be incorrect, as the DNA end agrees better with TRBJ2-7. CDR3 length equals 16 residues. Germline-derived CDR1 and CDR2 are DFQATT and SNEGSKA (reference sequence). The CDR3 protein is CSAKGLAGKPSYEQYF. The DNA of the CDR3 is TGCAGTGCTAAAGGACTAGCGGGAAAGCCCTCCTACGAGCAGTACTTC.

The chain is built from TRBV11-2 and TRBJ2-5, with D tentatively TRBD1 (6 bases). TRBJ2-7 matches the DNA end more closely, so the J call is doubtful. This CDR3 region has 13 residues. The germline V gene has CDR1 SGHAT and CDR2 FQNNGV. Here the CDR3 reads CASSFGQIYEQYF. The CDR3 nucleotides read TGTGCCAGCAGCTTCGGACAGATCTACGAGCAGTACTTC.

This clonotype was recorded a few times. This chain uses TRBV7-2 with TRBJ2-3; 9 bases line up with TRBD1. The assigned J gene may be wrong: the sequence end matches TRBJ2-1 better. The CDR3 contains 16 residues. Looked up from germline, CDR1 is SGHTA and CDR2 is FQGNSA. The CDR3 region is CASSLGRDRALDEQFF. The DNA of the CDR3 is TGTGCCAGCAGCTTAGGGCGGGACAGGGCTTTGGATGAGCAGTTCTTC.

The gene calls are TRBV7-3 and TRBJ2-3; 8 bases agree with TRBD1. The DNA end is a closer match to TRBJ2-1, so the J assignment may be wrong. The CDR3 is 15 residues long. Germline-derived CDR1 and CDR2 are SGHTA and FQGTGA. The CDR3 coding sequence is TGTGCCAGCAGCTTTACCGGACAGGGTATAGGTGAGCAGTTCTTC. It specifies CASSFTGQGIGEQFF.

The chain combines TRBV7-6 with TRBJ2-5, with D perhaps matching TRBD2 (6 bases). The J call may be wrong; the DNA end is better matched by TRBJ2-1. Germline CDR1 SGHVS, CDR2 FNYEAQ. This CDR3 has 16 residues. CDR3 nucleotides: TGTGCCAGCAGCGTCACCCCTAGCGTGTTAGGCAATGAGCAGTTCTTC. This encodes CASSVTPSVLGNEQFF.

This clonotype was detected a few times. The V gene is TRBV7-3, the J gene TRBJ2-3, with D tentatively TRBD2 (6 bases). The last part of the DNA fits TRBJ2-1 better; the J call may be wrong. CDR3 length equals 17 residues. Germline CDR1 reads SGHTA; CDR2 reads FQGTGA. This chain's CDR3 is CASSLGDRASAYNEQFF. CDR3 DNA sequence: TGTGCCAGCAGCTTAGGGGACCGCGCTAGCGCCTACAATGAGCAGTTCTTC.